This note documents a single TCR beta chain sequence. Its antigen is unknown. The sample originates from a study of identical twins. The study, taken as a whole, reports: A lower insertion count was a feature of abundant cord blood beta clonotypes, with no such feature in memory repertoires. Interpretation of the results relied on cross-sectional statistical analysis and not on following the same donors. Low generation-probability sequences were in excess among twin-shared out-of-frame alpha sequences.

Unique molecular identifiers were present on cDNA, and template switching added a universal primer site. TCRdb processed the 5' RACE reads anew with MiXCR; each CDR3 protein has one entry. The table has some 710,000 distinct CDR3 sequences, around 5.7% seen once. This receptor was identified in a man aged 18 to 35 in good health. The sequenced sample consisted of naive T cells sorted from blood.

The CDR3 protein is CASSHTIPGLAGGSTGELFF. The CDR3 DNA reads TGTGCCAGCAGCCACACGATACCGGGACTAGCGGGAGGGAGCACCGGGGAGCTGTTTTTT. This chain connects TRBV14 to TRBJ2-2; 16 bases match TRBD2. V was clipped by 3 bases and J by 4 bases; unmatched bases: 11. The germline CDR1 and CDR2 sequences are SGHDN and FVKESK. The CDR3 is 20 residues long.